The rows below give T cell receptor beta chains drawn from one sample of a study of shared clonotypes between healthy human individuals. TCRdb's copy holds only in-frame clones and misses some; the assay was immunoSEQ multiplex PCR. Of about a million clones listed, about 80% are singletons. The sequenced sample consisted of memory CD4+ T cells from PBMCs. These receptor sequences come from a man aged 18 to 29 in good health. Some clones in this sample may be carry-over from other donors' samples. Each CDR3 is given with its conserved first and last residue. A D gene is named only where the DNA matches it firmly. Size values are once, few and many counts, or a class for expanded clones, and some rows have none.

v_gene,j_gene,d_gene,abundance,CDR3aa,CDR3nt
TRBV5-4,TRBJ1-2,TRBD1,once,CASSAIQGGGYTF,TGTGCCAGCAGCGCCATACAGGGGGGCGGCTACACCTTC
TRBV5-1,TRBJ1-3,-,-,CASSSGRRQSSGNTIYF,TGCGCCAGCAGTTCCGGACGGCGGCAGTCCTCTGGAAACACCATATATTTT
TRBV7-6,TRBJ2-2,-,few,CASRGGLDTGELFF,TGTGCCAGCAGGGGCGGACTCGACACCGGGGAGCTGTTTTTT
TRBV6-5,TRBJ2-5,-,few,CASSYSAQMETQYF,TGTGCCAGCAGTTACTCAGCCCAAATGGAGACCCAGTACTTC
TRBV5-1,TRBJ2-7,TRBD2,-,CASSLVSGKSYEQYF,TGCGCCAGCAGCTTGGTTAGCGGGAAGTCCTACGAGCAGTACTTC
TRBV7-2,TRBJ2-1,TRBD2,-,CASSLGTSGISEQFF,TGTGCCAGCAGCTTAGGGACTAGCGGGATAAGTGAGCAGTTCTTC
TRBV9,TRBJ2-1,-,-,CASSVDSLLIDNEQFF,TGTGCCAGCAGCGTAGACAGCCTCTTAATTGACAATGAGCAGTTCTTC
TRBV5-1,TRBJ1-1,-,-,CASSLPGGETEAFF,TGCGCCAGCAGCTTGCCAGGCGGGGAGACTGAAGCTTTCTTT
TRBV7-9,TRBJ2-1,TRBD2,-,CASSSRLAGGGDEQFF,TGTGCCAGCAGCTCCCGACTAGCGGGAGGAGGAGATGAGCAGTTCTTC
TRBV4-2,TRBJ2-7,-,once,CASSQVAKFQEQYF,TGTGCCAGCAGCCAAGTCGCCAAGTTTCAAGAGCAGTACTTC